This record looks at one T cell receptor beta chain sequence and its context. Sequencing used immunoSEQ multiplex PCR; TCRdb keeps in-frame clones, though not all of them. The table shows some 330,000 clones, with 85% to 90% occurring only once. The CDR3 has 16 amino acids. Trimming at V came to 4 bases and at J to 1 base, leaving 9 bases not matched to a gene. Germline CDR1 reads MNHEY; CDR2 reads SVGEGT. The data are from a study of blood T cell repertoires in COVID-19. The material sequenced was peripheral blood. J is TRBJ2-7 and V is TRBV6-2 or TRBV6-3; TRBD2 matches at 8 bases. The clonotype comes from a woman aged 45-65 years with active or convalescent COVID-19. As DNA, the CDR3 is TGTGCCAGCAGTTCCCCCAGTGGCGGGGGGTCCTACGAGCAGTACTTC. It specifies CASSSPSGGGSYEQYF.